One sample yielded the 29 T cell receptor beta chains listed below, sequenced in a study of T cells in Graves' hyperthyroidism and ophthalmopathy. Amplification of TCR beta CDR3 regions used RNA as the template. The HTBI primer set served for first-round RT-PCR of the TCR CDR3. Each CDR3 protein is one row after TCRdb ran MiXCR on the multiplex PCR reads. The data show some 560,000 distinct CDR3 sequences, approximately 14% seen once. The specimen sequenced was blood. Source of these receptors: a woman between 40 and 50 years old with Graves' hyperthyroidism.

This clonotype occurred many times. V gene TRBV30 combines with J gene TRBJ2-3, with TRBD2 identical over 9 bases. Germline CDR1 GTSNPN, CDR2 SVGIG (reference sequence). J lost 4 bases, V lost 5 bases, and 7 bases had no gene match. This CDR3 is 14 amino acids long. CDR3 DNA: TGTGCCTGGGGTGCCGGACTAGCGTCAGATACGCAGTATTTT. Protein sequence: CAWGAGLASDTQYF.

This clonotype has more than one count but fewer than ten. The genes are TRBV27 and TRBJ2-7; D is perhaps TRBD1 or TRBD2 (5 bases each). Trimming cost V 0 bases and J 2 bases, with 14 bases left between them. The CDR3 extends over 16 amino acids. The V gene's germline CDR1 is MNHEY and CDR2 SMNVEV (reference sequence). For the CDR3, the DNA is TGTGCCAGCAGTTTATCTTCCCGGGACGGGACCTACGAGCAGTACTTC. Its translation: CASSLSSRDGTYEQYF.

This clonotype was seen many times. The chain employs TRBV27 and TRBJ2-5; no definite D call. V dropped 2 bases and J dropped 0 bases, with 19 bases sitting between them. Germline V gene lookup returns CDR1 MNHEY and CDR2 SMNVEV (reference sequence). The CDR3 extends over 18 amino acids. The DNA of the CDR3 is TGTGCCAGCAGTTTAGCCCCACTTGGCGGAGCGTACCAAGAGACCCAGTACTTC. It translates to CASSLAPLGGAYQETQYF.

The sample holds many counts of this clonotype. The CDR3 DNA reads as TGTGCCACCTCCATTGGGGAGACCCAGTACTTC. Amino acids: CATSIGETQYF. The chain employs TRBV2 and TRBJ2-5; D remains unclear. The ends were cut back, 10 bases at V and 5 bases at J, with 11 bases in the middle. The CDR3 is 11 residues long. Germline CDR1 reads SNHLY; CDR2 reads FYNNEI.

This chain's CDR3 is CASSQAPGQGAEQYF. DNA of the CDR3: TGCGCCAGCAGCCAGGCCCCGGGACAGGGGGCCGAGCAGTACTTC. This rearrangement joins TRBV5-1 to TRBJ2-7; 12 positions agree with TRBD1. Germline CDR1 is SGHRS and CDR2 is YFSETQ. There are 15 residues in the CDR3. The ends lost 4 bases at V and 6 bases at J; junction bases unmatched: 8.

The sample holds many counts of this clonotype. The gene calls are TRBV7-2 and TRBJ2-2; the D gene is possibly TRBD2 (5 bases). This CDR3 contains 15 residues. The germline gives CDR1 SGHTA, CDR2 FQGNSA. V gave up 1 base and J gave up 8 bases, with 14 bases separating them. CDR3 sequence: CASSLGSSWSGELFF. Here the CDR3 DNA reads TGTGCCAGCAGCTTAGGATCTAGCTGGTCTGGGGAGCTGTTTTTT.

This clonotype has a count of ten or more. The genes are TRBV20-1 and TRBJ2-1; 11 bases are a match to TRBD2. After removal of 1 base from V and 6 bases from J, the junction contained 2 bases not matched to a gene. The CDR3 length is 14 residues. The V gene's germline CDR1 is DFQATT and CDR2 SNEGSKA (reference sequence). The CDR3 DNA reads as TGCAGTGCTAGAGCGCTAGCGGGGGGCAATGAGCAGTTCTTC. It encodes CSARALAGGNEQFF.

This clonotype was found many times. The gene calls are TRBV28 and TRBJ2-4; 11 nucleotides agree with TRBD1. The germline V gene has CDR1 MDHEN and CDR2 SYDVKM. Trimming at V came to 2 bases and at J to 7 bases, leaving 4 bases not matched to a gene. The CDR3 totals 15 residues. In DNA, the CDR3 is TGTGCCAGCAGTTTACCCGGGACAGGGGGGAACATTCAGTACTTC. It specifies CASSLPGTGGNIQYF.

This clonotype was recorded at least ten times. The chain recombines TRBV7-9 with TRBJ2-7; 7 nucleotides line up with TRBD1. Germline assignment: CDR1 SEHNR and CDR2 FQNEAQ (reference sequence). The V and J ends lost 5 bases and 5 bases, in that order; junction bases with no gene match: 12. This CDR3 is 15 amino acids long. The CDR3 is CASSRAGTASDEQYF. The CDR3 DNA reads TGTGCCAGCAGCCGAGCCGGGACAGCCAGTGACGAGCAGTACTTC.

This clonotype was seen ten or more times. The CDR3 DNA sequence: TGCGCCAGCAGCTCGGGACCCCTCGGGAACACTGAAGCTTTCTTT. It codes for CASSSGPLGNTEAFF. The rearrangement links TRBV5-1 to TRBJ1-1; maybe TRBD1 (5 bases). The V gene lost 3 bases and the J gene lost 1 base, with 13 bases spanning the gap. The CDR3 runs to 15 residues. Germline CDR1 is SGHRS and CDR2 is YFSETQ.

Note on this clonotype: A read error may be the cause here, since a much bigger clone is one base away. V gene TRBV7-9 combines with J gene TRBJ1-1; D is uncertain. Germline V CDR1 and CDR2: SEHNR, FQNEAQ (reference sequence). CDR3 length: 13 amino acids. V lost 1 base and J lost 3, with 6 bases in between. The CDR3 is CASSLEGHTEAFF. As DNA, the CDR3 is TGTGCCAGCAGCTTAGAAGGGCACACTGAAGCTTTCTTT.

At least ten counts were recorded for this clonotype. DNA of the CDR3: TGTGCCAGCAGCCCGGGGACTACTGAAAATTCACCCCTCCACTTT. It yields the protein CASSPGTTENSPLHF. V usage is TRBV11-2 and J usage is TRBJ1-6; tentatively, D is TRBD1 (5 bases). Germline lookup yields CDR1 SGHAT and CDR2 FQNNGV. The CDR3 has 15 residues. V shed 5 bases and J shed 7 bases, with 15 bases lying between them.

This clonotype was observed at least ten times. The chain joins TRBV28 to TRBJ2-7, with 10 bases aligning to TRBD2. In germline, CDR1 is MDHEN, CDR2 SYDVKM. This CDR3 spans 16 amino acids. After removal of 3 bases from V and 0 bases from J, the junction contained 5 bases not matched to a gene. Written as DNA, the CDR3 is TGTGCCAGCAGTTTCGGGAGCGGGAGGGCCTCCTACGAGCAGTACTTC. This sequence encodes CASSFGSGRASYEQYF.

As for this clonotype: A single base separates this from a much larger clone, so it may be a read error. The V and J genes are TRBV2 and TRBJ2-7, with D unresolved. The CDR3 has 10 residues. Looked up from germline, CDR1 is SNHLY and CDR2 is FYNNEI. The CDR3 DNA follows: TGTGCCGGCAGTAGAAGCGAGCAGTACTTC. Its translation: CAGSRSEQYF.

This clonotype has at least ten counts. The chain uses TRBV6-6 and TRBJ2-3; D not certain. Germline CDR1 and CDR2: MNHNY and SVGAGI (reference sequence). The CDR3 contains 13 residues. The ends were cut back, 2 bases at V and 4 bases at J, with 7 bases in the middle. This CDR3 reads CASSYRLADTQYF. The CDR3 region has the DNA TGTGCCAGCAGTTACCGCTTAGCAGATACGCAGTATTTT.

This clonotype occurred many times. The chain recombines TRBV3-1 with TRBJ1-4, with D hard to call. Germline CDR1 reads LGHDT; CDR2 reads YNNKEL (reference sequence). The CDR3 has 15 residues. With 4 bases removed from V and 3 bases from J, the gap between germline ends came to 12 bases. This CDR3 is CASSPRVGPNEKLFF. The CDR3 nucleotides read TGTGCCAGCAGCCCCCGGGTTGGACCTAATGAAAAACTGTTTTTT.

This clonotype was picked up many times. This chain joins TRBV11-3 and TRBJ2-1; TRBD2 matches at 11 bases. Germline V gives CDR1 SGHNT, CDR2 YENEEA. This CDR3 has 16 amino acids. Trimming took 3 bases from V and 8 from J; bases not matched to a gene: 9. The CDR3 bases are TGTGCCAGCAGCTTTACTTTAGCGGGAGGGCCGTATGAGCAGTTCTTC. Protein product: CASSFTLAGGPYEQFF.

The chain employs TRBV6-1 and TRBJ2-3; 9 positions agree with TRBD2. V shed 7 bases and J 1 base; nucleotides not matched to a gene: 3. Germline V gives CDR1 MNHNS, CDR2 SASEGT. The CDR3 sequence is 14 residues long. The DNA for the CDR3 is TGTGCCAGCATAGCGGGAGTTGGCACAGATACGCAGTATTTT. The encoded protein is CASIAGVGTDTQYF.

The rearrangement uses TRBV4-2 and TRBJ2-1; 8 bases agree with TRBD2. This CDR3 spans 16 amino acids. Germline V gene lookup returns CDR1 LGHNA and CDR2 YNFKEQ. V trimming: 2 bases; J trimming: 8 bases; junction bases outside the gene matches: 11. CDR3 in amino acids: CASSQHAGTSIDEQFF. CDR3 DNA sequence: TGTGCCAGCAGCCAACACGCCGGGACTAGTATCGATGAGCAGTTCTTC.

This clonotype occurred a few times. CDR3 coding DNA: TGCAGCGTTGAAGCAACCCTCGGACAGGGGGCAGTCTATGGCTACACCTTC. Translation: CSVEATLGQGAVYGYTF. V usage is TRBV29-1 and J usage is TRBJ1-2; 11 nucleotides align to TRBD1. V was pared by 1 base and J by 4 bases, with 11 bases of the junction left unmatched. From germline, CDR1 is SQVTM and CDR2 ANQGSEA. The length of the CDR3 is 17 residues.

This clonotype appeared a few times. The CDR3 nucleotides are TGTGCCAGCATGGCAGAGCCCTACGAGCAGTACTTC. This codes for CASMAEPYEQYF. This chain uses TRBV6-1 with TRBJ2-7; D gene uncertain. With 7 bases removed from V and 2 bases from J, the gap between germline ends came to 9 bases. This CDR3 has 12 residues. Germline CDR1 and CDR2: MNHNS and SASEGT.

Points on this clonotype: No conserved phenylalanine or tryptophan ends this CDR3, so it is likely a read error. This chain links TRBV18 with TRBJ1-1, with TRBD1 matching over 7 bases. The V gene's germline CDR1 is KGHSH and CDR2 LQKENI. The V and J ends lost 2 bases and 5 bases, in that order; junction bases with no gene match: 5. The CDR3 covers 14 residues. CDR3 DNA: TGTGCCAGCTCACCAGGATACAGGGGAACTGAAGCTTTCCTT. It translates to CASSPGYRGTEAFL.

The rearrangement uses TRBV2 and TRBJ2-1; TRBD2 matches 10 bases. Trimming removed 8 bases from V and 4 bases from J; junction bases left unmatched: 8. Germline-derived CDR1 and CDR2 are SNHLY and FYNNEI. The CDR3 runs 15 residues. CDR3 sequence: CASGWTSGDYNEQFF. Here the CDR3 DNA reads TGTGCCAGCGGATGGACTAGCGGAGATTACAATGAGCAGTTCTTC. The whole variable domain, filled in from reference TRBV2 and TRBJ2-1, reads EPEVTQTPSHQVTQMGQEVILRCVPISNHLYFYWYRQILGQKVEFLVSFYNNEISEKSEIFDDQFSVERPDGSNFTLKIRSTKLEDSAMYFCASGWTSGDYNEQFFGPGTRLTVL.

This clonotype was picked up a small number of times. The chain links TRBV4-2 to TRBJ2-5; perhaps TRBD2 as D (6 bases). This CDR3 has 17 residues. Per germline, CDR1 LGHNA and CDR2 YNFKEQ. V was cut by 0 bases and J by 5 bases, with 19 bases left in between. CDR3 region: CASSQERGGTGRETQYF. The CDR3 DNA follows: TGTGCCAGCAGCCAAGAGAGGGGAGGTACGGGAAGGGAGACCCAGTACTTC.

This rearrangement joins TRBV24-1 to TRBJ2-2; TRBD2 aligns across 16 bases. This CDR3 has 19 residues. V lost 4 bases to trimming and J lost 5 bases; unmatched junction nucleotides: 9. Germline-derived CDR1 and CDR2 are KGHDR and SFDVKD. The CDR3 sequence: CATSEGGTSGRAVTGELFF. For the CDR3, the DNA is TGTGCCACCAGTGAAGGGGGGACTAGCGGGAGGGCCGTTACCGGGGAGCTGTTTTTT.

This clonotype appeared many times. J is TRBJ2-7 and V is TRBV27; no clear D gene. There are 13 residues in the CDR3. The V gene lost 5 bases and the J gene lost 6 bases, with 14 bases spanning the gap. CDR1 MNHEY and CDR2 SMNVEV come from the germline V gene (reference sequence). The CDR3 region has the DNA TGTGCCAGCAGTCAGCGACACGGAGCCGAGCAGTACTTC. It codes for CASSQRHGAEQYF.

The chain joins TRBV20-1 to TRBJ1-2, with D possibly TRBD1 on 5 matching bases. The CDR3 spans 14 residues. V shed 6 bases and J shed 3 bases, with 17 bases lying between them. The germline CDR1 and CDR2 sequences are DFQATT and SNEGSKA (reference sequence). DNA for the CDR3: TGCAGTGCAAACGAGGAAGGGGATCACTATGGCTACACCTTC. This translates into CSANEEGDHYGYTF.

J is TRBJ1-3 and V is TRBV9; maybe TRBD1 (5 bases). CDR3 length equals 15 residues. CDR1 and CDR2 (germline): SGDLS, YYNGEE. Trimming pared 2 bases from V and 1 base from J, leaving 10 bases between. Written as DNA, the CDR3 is TGTGCCAGCAGCGTCAACGGGGGGTCTGGAAACACCATATATTTT. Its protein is CASSVNGGSGNTIYF.

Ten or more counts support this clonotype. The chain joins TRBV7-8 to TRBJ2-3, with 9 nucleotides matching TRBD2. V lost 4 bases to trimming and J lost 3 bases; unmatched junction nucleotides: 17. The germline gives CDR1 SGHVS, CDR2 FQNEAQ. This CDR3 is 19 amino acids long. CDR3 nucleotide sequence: TGTGCCAGCAGCTCCCGCCGTTCGGCGGGAGGGCGGGAGACAGATACGCAGTATTTT. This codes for CASSSRRSAGGRETDTQYF. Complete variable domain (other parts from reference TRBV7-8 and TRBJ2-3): GAGVSQSPRYKVAKRGQDVALRCDPISGHVSLFWYQQALGQGPEFLTYFQNEAQLDKSGLPSDRFFAERPEGSVSTLKIQRTQQEDSAVYLCASSSRRSAGGRETDTQYFGPGTRLTVL.